These 6 T cell receptor beta chains share one sample of origin, sequenced in a study of T-cell reconstitution after alpha-beta-depleted transplantation in children. TCRbeta library construction was performed incorporating unique molecular identifiers. TCRdb ran MiXCR on the PCR reads and lists one entry per CDR3 protein. The table records about 230,000 distinct CDR3 sequences, under 9.5% of them present only once. The sample here was PBMCs from the stem cell graft donor, taken from the stem cell graft. The source is a human donor who donated a stem cell graft to a child with acute lymphoblastic leukemia.

This clonotype has at least ten counts. The CDR3 spells CASSQEISPYYEQYF. The CDR3 DNA reads TGTGCCAGCAGCCAAGAGATATCCCCCTACTACGAGCAGTACTTC. The chain recombines TRBV4-2 with TRBJ2-7; D unresolved. The germline CDR1 and CDR2 sequences are LGHNA and YNFKEQ. V lost 0 bases and J 3 bases, leaving 12 bases between the germline ends. CDR3 length equals 15 residues.

The J gene is TRBJ1-1, the V gene TRBV12-3 or TRBV12-4; TRBD1 agrees at 7 bases. The CDR3 totals 14 residues. V lost 7 bases and J lost 5; bases outside the gene matches: 10. CDR3 in amino acids: CASTPPTGVTEAFF. The CDR3, as DNA: TGTGCCAGCACTCCTCCCACAGGGGTAACTGAAGCTTTCTTT.

This clonotype was picked up a small number of times. The chain links TRBV7-6 to TRBJ1-2, with D possibly TRBD1 on 5 matching bases. Per the germline V gene, CDR1 is SGHVS and CDR2 is FNYEAQ. CDR3 length equals 13 residues. V shed 5 bases and J shed 1 base, with 8 bases lying between them. The CDR3 bases are TGTGCCAGCAGCGGGGGGGATAACTATGGCTACACCTTC. It codes for CASSGGDNYGYTF.

This clonotype was seen a handful of times. The chain uses TRBV7-8 and TRBJ2-3, with D hard to call. The CDR3 is 16 amino acids. The V end lost 5 bases, the J end lost 1 base, and 16 bases lay between the germline ends. Per germline, CDR1 SGHVS and CDR2 FQNEAQ. CDR3 loop: CASSRSGSQRTDTQYF. The DNA for the CDR3 is TGTGCCAGCAGCCGGTCCGGGTCCCAGCGCACAGATACGCAGTATTTT. Looking up the rest from reference TRBV7-8 and TRBJ2-3 gives the full variable domain: GAGVSQSPRYKVAKRGQDVALRCDPISGHVSLFWYQQALGQGPEFLTYFQNEAQLDKSGLPSDRFFAERPEGSVSTLKIQRTQQEDSAVYLCASSRSGSQRTDTQYFGPGTRLTVL.

This clonotype was detected many times. V and J are TRBV12-3 or TRBV12-4 and TRBJ2-2; tentatively, D is TRBD1 (6 bases). This CDR3 spans 17 amino acids. Deletions cut 5 bases from V and 0 bases from J, with 16 bases between. CDR3 DNA sequence: TGTGCCAGCAGTCCAAGACAGGCCGTCGCGAACACCGGGGAGCTGTTTTTT. Amino acid sequence: CASSPRQAVANTGELFF.

The chain is built from TRBV20-1 and TRBJ2-3; D is possibly TRBD2 (6 bases). The CDR3 contains 13 residues. V gave up 5 bases and J gave up 0 bases, with 9 bases separating them. Germline V gene data show CDR1 as DFQATT and CDR2 as SNEGSKA (reference sequence). For the CDR3, the DNA is TGCAGTGCTGGCGGGGCTAGCACAGATACGCAGTATTTT. It yields the protein CSAGGASTDTQYF.